This T cell receptor beta chain was sequenced in a study of shared clonotypes between healthy human individuals. The protocol was immunoSEQ multiplex PCR, while the TCRdb copy is restricted to in-frame clones and leaves out a portion. Here the sample spans 2,500,000 or so clones, over 85% being singletons. The CDR3 loop spans 14 amino acids. Germline CDR1 and CDR2: KGHSH and LQKENI. V shed 7 bases and J 6 bases; nucleotides not matched to a gene: 7. V usage is TRBV18 and J usage is TRBJ2-2; TRBD1 agrees at 8 bases. This TCR was recovered from a man aged 18 to 29 in good health. Some clones in this sample may be carry-over from other donors' samples. The sample comprised naive CD4+ T cells from PBMCs. Subset meaning: CD45RA+ positively selected. The CDR3 DNA sequence: TGTGCCAGCTTCCGCCAGGGGGCGGCCGGGGAGCTGTTTTTT. The encoded protein is CASFRQGAAGELFF.